A selection of T cell receptor beta chains follows, all from one sample in a study of CD8+CD57+ T cells in acquired aplastic anemia. TCRdb called the reads again in MiXCR, with one record for every CDR3 protein. Counted here are 270,000 or so distinct CDR3 sequences, 82% occurring once; the ten biggest clones make up over 35%. Sequences were obtained from sorted CD4+, CD8+, or CD8+CD57+ T cells (not recorded which) from PBMCs. The receptors originated from a human donor with aplastic anemia. The CDR3 runs from the conserved cysteine through the conserved F or W. D genes are given only for firm matches. Where a row states a size, it is once, few, many or the class of an expanded clone; other rows omit it.

cdr3_length d_call clone_size j_call v_call cdr3_aa cdr3_nt
15 NA few TRBJ1-2 TRBV7-2 CASGGRASYEQYFTF TGTGCCAGCGGAGGGAGGGCCTCCTACGAGCAGTACTTCACCTTC
16 NA NA TRBJ2-6 TRBV5-4 CASSLNWSYGANVLTF TGTGCCAGCAGCTTAAACTGGAGCTACGGGGCCAACGTCCTGACTTTC
15 NA NA TRBJ2-1 TRBV7-9 CASSQEQRNNKHHFF TGTGCCAGCAGCCAAGAACAGAGAAATAATAAACACCACTTCTTC
16 NA NA TRBJ1-1 TRBV11-3 CASGLDSPFLNTEAFF TGTGCCAGCGGCTTGGACAGCCCTTTCTTGAACACTGAAGCTTTCTTT
14 NA NA TRBJ2-5 TRBV15 CATSRGSMHNAPYF TGTGCCACCAGCAGAGGCAGCATGCACAATGCCCCTTACTTC
16 NA few TRBJ2-1 TRBV7-8 CASSLAGGPDSQYQFF TGTGCCAGCAGCTTAGCGGGAGGTCCCGACTCGCAGTATCAGTTCTTC
17 TRBD2 once TRBJ2-3 TRBV7-3 CASSAGVAGSRSDTQYF TGTGCCAGCAGCGCGGGGGTGGCGGGGAGTCGTTCAGATACGCAGTATTTT
14 NA once TRBJ2-3 TRBV7-9 CANRVAACPDTQYF TGTGCCAACAGGGTAGCGGCGTGTCCCGATACCCAGTATTTT
14 NA NA TRBJ2-3 TRBV7-2 CASSLAGGRNTEYF TGTGCCAGCAGCTTAGCGGGAGGTCGCAATACGGAGTATTTT
15 NA NA TRBJ2-2 TRBV2 CASSDPGQHAEFLFF TGTGCCAGCAGTGATCCGGGGCAGCATGCCGAGTTCTTGTTTTTT
15 NA NA TRBJ1-1 TRBV11-2 CASSFDMTRNTEAFF TGTGCCAGCAGCTTTGATATGACAAGGAACACTGAAGCTTTCTTT
12 NA few TRBJ1-5 TRBV15 CATSKVDQPQHF TGTGCCACCAGCAAGGTTGATCAGCCCCAGCATTTT
13 TRBD2 NA TRBJ2-7 TRBV12-3/TRBV12-4 CASSLAGGESHYF TGTGCCAGCAGTTTGGCCGGGGGGGAGTCGCATTACTTC
13 NA few TRBJ2-3 TRBV11-1 CASSFGLTDTQYF TGTGCCAGCAGCTTCGGGCTCACAGATACGCAGTATTTT
14 NA NA TRBJ2-3 TRBV29-1 CSVEDGDPPDTQYF TGCAGCGTTGAAGATGGGGACCCCCCCGATACGCAGTATTTT
13 NA NA TRBJ2-7 TRBV29-1 CSAGGGQTYEQYF TGCAGCGCGGGAGGGGGACAGACCTACGAGCAGTACTTC
14 NA NA TRBJ1-2 TRBV7-9 CAGHWSRETQGYTF TGTGCCGGACACTGGTCTAGGGAGACCCAGGGCTACACCTTC
13 TRBD1 NA TRBJ1-6 TRBV6-4 CATRQGDNPPLHF TGCGCCACCAGACAGGGGGATAATCCACCCCTCCACTTT
16 NA once TRBJ2-1 TRBV7-2 CASSLAGGPDTQQQFF TGTGCCAGCAGCTTAGCGGGAGGACCCGATACGCAGCAGCAGTTCTTC
15 NA NA TRBJ2-3 TRBV2 CASRVRGRSTRRQYF TGTGCCAGCAGGGTCAGGGGACGGAGCACACGTCGGCAGTATTTT
11 NA NA TRBJ2-7 TRBV5-1 CASGVGLEQYF TGCGCCAGCGGGGTCGGGCTGGAGCAGTACTTC
14 NA few TRBJ1-6 TRBV2 CASTETEHGSPLHF TGTGCCAGCACCGAAACCGAACATGGGTCACCCCTCCACTTT
13 NA few TRBJ1-2 TRBV7-9 CATEFNGLYGYTF TGCGCCACCGAGTTTAACGGCCTCTATGGCTACACCTTC
15 NA NA TRBJ2-7 TRBV15 CATSSYVQGNYEQYF TGTGCCACCAGCAGTTACGTGCAGGGTAACTACGAGCAGTACTTC
17 NA NA TRBJ1-4 TRBV7-8 CASSLDGNPETQYKLFF TGTGCCAGCAGCTTAGATGGTAATCCCGAGACGCAGTATAAACTGTTTTTT
15 TRBD2 NA TRBJ2-1 TRBV15 CATSSAKQREYEQFF TGTGCCACCAGCAGTGCTAAGCAGCGGGAGTATGAGCAGTTCTTC
13 NA once TRBJ2-3 TRBV4-3 CASSQDFSDTQYF TGCGCCAGCAGCCAAGATTTTTCAGATACGCAGTATTTT
15 NA once TRBJ2-5 TRBV6-1 CASSFQGKVEETQYF TGTGCCAGCAGCTTCCAGGGGAAGGTTGAGGAGACCCAGTACTTC
16 TRBD2 NA TRBJ2-1 TRBV11-2 CASSLQLTGGSDGQFF TGTGCCAGCAGCTTACAACTGACCGGGGGGAGCGATGGGCAGTTCTTC
15 NA NA TRBJ1-1 TRBV19 CASSISGGAYNEEFF TGTGCCAGTAGTATATCTGGCGGAGCCTACAATGAGGAGTTCTTC
15 TRBD1 NA TRBJ2-7 TRBV7-2 CASSLGQNYGDTFYF TGTGCCAGCAGCTTGGGACAGAACTATGGCGACACCTTCTACTTC
14 NA NA TRBJ2-3 TRBV7-9 CASSLERGPDTEYF TGTGCCAGCAGCTTAGAGCGAGGACCCGATACGGAGTATTTT
12 NA few TRBJ1-2 TRBV29-1 CSVARMREGYTF TGCAGCGTTGCCCGGATGCGCGAGGGCTACACCTTC
14 NA NA TRBJ2-7 TRBV7-2 CASSSVGGPREQYF TGTGCCAGCAGCTCAGTGGGGGGGCCAAGGGAGCAGTACTTC
14 NA NA TRBJ2-3 TRBV7-6 CASSLAGGTNTPQF TGTGCCAGCAGCTTAGCCGGCGGGACAAATACGCCCCAGTTT
17 NA NA TRBJ2-1 TRBV10-2 CASSAGTAGLSYNKQFF TGTGCCAGCAGTGCAGGAACAGCGGGCCTCTCCTACAATAAGCAGTTCTTC
14 TRBD1 once TRBJ2-3 TRBV7-8 CASSLAGGPDYQYF TGTGCCAGCAGCTTGGCAGGGGGCCCCGACTATCAGTACTTT
15 TRBD1 NA TRBJ1-1 TRBV13 CASSLRDRGNNYAFF TGTGCCAGCAGCTTACGGGACAGGGGCAACAACTATGCCTTCTTT
15 TRBD2 NA TRBJ2-1 TRBV11-3 CASSLTKRGGNEQFF TGTGCCAGCAGCTTAACGAAGCGGGGGGGGAATGAGCAGTTCTTC
13 NA NA TRBJ2-3 TRBV11-2 CASGLTGGNTQYF TGTGCCAGCGGGCTGACAGGCGGAAATACGCAGTATTTT
15 TRBD1 once TRBJ1-1 TRBV2 CASSVGQTGGREAFF TGTGCCAGCAGTGTCGGTCAGACAGGGGGAAGGGAGGCTTTCTTT
16 NA NA TRBJ2-1 TRBV7-9 CASSHPVMDEQYFQFF TGTGCCAGCAGCCACCCCGTGATGGACGAGCAGTACTTCCAGTTCTTC
13 NA few TRBJ2-3 TRBV2 CASGDVGTDTAYF TGTGCCAGCGGGGACGTGGGCACAGATACTGCGTATTTT
14 TRBD2 NA TRBJ2-3 TRBV24-1 CATSDLLAGGEQYF TGTGCCACCAGTGATTTACTAGCGGGCGGTGAACAGTATTTT
14 NA NA TRBJ2-5 TRBV9 CASSIGGGRNTLYF TGTGCCAGCAGCATAGGCGGCGGGCGAAACACCCTGTACTTC
16 NA NA TRBJ2-1 TRBV7-9 CASSHHPGGPNTGQFF TGCGCCAGCAGCCACCATCCCGGGGGGCCGAACACCGGGCAGTTCTTC
13 NA NA TRBJ2-5 TRBV20-1 CSALPLRELAQYF TGCAGTGCGCTACCCCTCAGGGAATTAGCCCAGTACTTC
17 NA NA TRBJ2-4 TRBV11-3 CASSLDLTEGGKNIQYF TGTGCCAGCAGCTTAGATCTGACAGAGGGTGGCAAAAACATTCAGTACTTC
14 NA NA TRBJ2-7 TRBV15 CATSTARGGYEQYF TGTGCCACCAGCACCGCACGGGGTGGATACGAGCAGTACTTC
13 NA NA TRBJ2-3 TRBV5-1 CASRFRTTDTQYF TGCGCCAGCAGGTTCCGGACAACAGATACGCAGTATTTT
16 NA NA TRBJ2-1 TRBV7-9 CAYELQAYQETQYQFF TGTGCCTACGAGTTACAAGCGTACCAAGAGACCCAGTACCAGTTCTTC